This T cell receptor (beta chain) was recorded in a study of control samples from healthy donors and cancer patients. TCRdb's table, derived via immunoSEQ multiplex PCR, lists solely in-frame clones and lacks some. Of about 120,000 clones listed, roughly 87% are singletons. The germline V and J ends were trimmed by 0 bases and 9 bases, with 7 bases remaining between them. CDR1 is SGHRS, CDR2 YFSETQ, per germline. The CDR3 is 12 amino acids. Sequencing used blood. The chain is built from TRBV5-1 and TRBJ2-1; D call uncertain. The origin of this receptor is a man aged 35-49 years in good health. The CDR3 nucleotides read TGCGCCAGCAGCTTGGTTAGCAGTGAGCAGTTCTTC. It is translated as CASSLVSSEQFF.